Following are 25 T cell receptor beta chains from one sample sequenced in a study of cytomegalovirus exposure and HLA in healthy donors. Measured with immunoSEQ multiplex PCR; TCRdb has only the in-frame clones, and not every one. The sample lists 150,000 to 200,000 clones; around 80% were seen once. The sequencing sample was made of PBMCs. These receptors were taken from a woman aged 25 to 39 in good health and CMV-seronegative.

J is TRBJ1-2 and V is TRBV6-5, with TRBD1 matching over 9 bases. V shed 6 bases and J 7 bases; nucleotides not matched to a gene: 9. CDR1 is MNHEY, CDR2 SVGAGI, per germline. CDR3 length: 14 amino acids. This CDR3 reads CASSPQGAGLGYTF. For the CDR3, the DNA is TGTGCCAGCAGCCCACAGGGGGCGGGACTTGGCTACACCTTC.

The CDR3 here is CASSRQTPGTSGNTIYF. CDR3 in DNA: TGTGCCAGCAGCCGGCAAACTCCCGGGACTTCTGGAAACACCATATATTTT. The V call is TRBV7-6, the J call TRBJ1-3; tentative D call: TRBD1 (5 bases). The germline V gene encodes CDR1 SGHVS and CDR2 FNYEAQ. V shed 5 bases and J shed 1 base, with 18 bases lying between them. CDR3 length: 17 amino acids.

This clone showed up just once. Other DNA sequences of this sample code for an identical CDR3. The CDR3 bases are TGTGCCAGCAGTTCTGGACATCCGAACACTGAAGCTTTCTTT. Protein sequence: CASSSGHPNTEAFF. This rearrangement joins TRBV28 to TRBJ1-1, with D perhaps matching TRBD1 (5 bases). The germline V gene has CDR1 MDHEN and CDR2 SYDVKM. With 4 bases removed from V and 1 base from J, the gap between germline ends came to 10 bases. The CDR3 has 14 residues.

This clone has just a few counts. The CDR3: CASSKRTGTRDEQFF. In DNA form, the CDR3 reads TGTGCCAGCAGCAAGCGGACCGGGACTAGGGATGAGCAGTTCTTC. This sequence joins TRBV7-2 and TRBJ2-1; 8 nucleotides align to TRBD2. The germline gives CDR1 SGHTA, CDR2 FQGNSA. This CDR3 has 15 amino acids. V gave up 5 bases and J gave up 8 bases; unmatched junction bases: 11.

This CDR3 is CASSVKRDTGELFF. The CDR3 DNA reads as TGTGCCAGCAGTGTGAAAAGAGACACCGGGGAGCTGTTTTTT. The chain is built from TRBV2 and TRBJ2-2; D not resolved. The length of the CDR3 is 14 residues. V was cut by 4 bases and J by 3 bases, with 9 bases left in between. Germline loops: CDR1 SNHLY, CDR2 FYNNEI. Full variable domain (remainder filled in from reference TRBV2 and TRBJ2-2): EPEVTQTPSHQVTQMGQEVILRCVPISNHLYFYWYRQILGQKVEFLVSFYNNEISEKSEIFDDQFSVERPDGSNFTLKIRSTKLEDSAMYFCASSVKRDTGELFFGEGSRLTVL.

The V and J genes are TRBV6-1 and TRBJ2-1; 7 positions agree with TRBD2. The germline gives CDR1 MNHNS, CDR2 SASEGT. V was pared by 2 bases and J by 5 bases, with 6 bases of the junction left unmatched. The CDR3 consists of 15 residues. CDR3 sequence reads: CASSEWGGSNNEQFF. The CDR3 DNA reads as TGTGCCAGCAGTGAATGGGGGGGGAGTAACAATGAGCAGTTCTTC.

This clone occurred once. The rearrangement links TRBV28 to TRBJ2-7, with TRBD2 identical over 8 bases. Germline V gene sequence: CDR1 MDHEN, CDR2 SYDVKM. V shed 8 bases, J shed 1 base, and the junction held 10 bases outside the gene matches. The CDR3 contains 15 residues. The CDR3 region is CASRSGAGGSYEQYF. Here the CDR3 DNA reads TGTGCCAGCCGTTCCGGTGCGGGGGGTTCCTACGAGCAGTACTTC.

This chain uses TRBV30 with TRBJ1-2; possible D gene TRBD1, 5 bases. The CDR3 spans 14 residues. Germline assignment: CDR1 GTSNPN and CDR2 SVGIG (reference sequence). V dropped 5 bases and J dropped 1 base, with 14 bases sitting between them. CDR3 sequence: CAWFWGVGNYGYTF. The CDR3 nucleotides read TGTGCCTGGTTCTGGGGCGTAGGTAACTATGGCTACACCTTC.

The rearrangement links TRBV5-6 to TRBJ2-2, with unresolved D. Germline CDR1 is SGHDT and CDR2 is YYEEEE. CDR3 length equals 13 residues. Trimming removed 5 bases from V and 1 base from J, with 6 bases in between. The CDR3 DNA reads as TGTGCCAGCAGTGAGGTGAACACCGGGGAGCTGTTTTTT. Its protein is CASSEVNTGELFF.

The chain carries TRBV7-2 and TRBJ2-7, with D tentatively TRBD2 (6 bases). Trimming removed 6 bases from V and 3 bases from J, with 18 bases in between. Germline CDR1 is SGHTA and CDR2 is FQGNSA. This CDR3 comprises 15 residues. The CDR3 spells CASSKTAGQGYEQYF. The CDR3 coding sequence is TGTGCCAGCAGTAAAACGGCGGGGCAGGGCTACGAGCAGTACTTC.

This chain uses TRBV5-1 with TRBJ1-4; 9 nucleotides match TRBD1. The junction had 9 bases not matched to a gene; V was cut back by 4 bases and J by 5 bases. CDR1 is SGHRS and CDR2 is YFSETQ in the germline V gene. This CDR3 spans 16 amino acids. DNA of the CDR3: TGCGCCAGCAGCCTGGAAGTGACAGGGGGAAATGAAAAACTGTTTTTT. It is translated as CASSLEVTGGNEKLFF.

This clone was counted only a few times. The chain has TRBV6-6 and TRBJ2-7; tentatively, D is TRBD2 (6 bases). CDR3 length: 15 residues. Germline CDR1 and CDR2: MNHNY and SVGAGI (reference sequence). Trimming cost V 6 bases and J 5 bases, with 20 bases left between them. The CDR3 DNA follows: TGTGCCAGCAGCCGCGGGACGACCTATGGGGACGAGCAGTACTTC. Protein: CASSRGTTYGDEQYF.

The chain links TRBV6-1 to TRBJ2-2; tentatively, D is TRBD2 (6 bases). The CDR3 extends over 14 amino acids. V lost 6 bases, J lost 3 bases, and 11 bases lay in between. The germline V gene encodes CDR1 MNHNS and CDR2 SASEGT. CDR3 amino acids: CASRMGGYTGELFF. The CDR3 bases are TGTGCCAGCAGAATGGGGGGTTACACCGGGGAGCTGTTTTTT.

V and J are TRBV11-2 and TRBJ1-1; possible D gene TRBD1, 5 bases. V was shortened by 5 bases and J by 10 bases, with 8 bases between the two germline ends. The CDR3 has 10 amino acids. CDR1 is SGHAT and CDR2 is FQNNGV in the germline V gene. The CDR3 bases are TGTGCCAGCAGCCCAAGGGGAGCTTTCTTT. Its translation is CASSPRGAFF.

This clone showed up just once. The chain joins TRBV11-2 to TRBJ2-1; 13 bases agree with TRBD2. Germline assignment: CDR1 SGHAT and CDR2 FQNNGV. CDR3 length: 15 amino acids. J lost 8 bases, V lost 4 bases, and 5 bases had no gene match. The CDR3 here is CASSSSGLAGDEQFF. The CDR3 region has the DNA TGTGCCAGCAGCTCATCCGGACTAGCGGGAGATGAGCAGTTCTTC.

The chain links TRBV1 to TRBJ2-1; the table assigns TRBD2, which was not confirmed against the DNA. TRBV1 is a documented pseudogene. The CDR3 is made up of 15 amino acids. The CDR3 sequence is CTSSQAGGVANEQFF. For the CDR3, the DNA is TGCACCAGCAGTCAAGCGGGAGGTGTCGCGAATGAGCAGTTCTTC.

The gene calls are TRBV10-1 and TRBJ2-4; maybe TRBD2 (6 bases). Trimming stripped 3 bases from V and 7 bases from J, with 10 bases between. The CDR3 loop spans 13 amino acids. The germline gives CDR1 WNHNN, CDR2 SYGVQD (reference sequence). In DNA form, the CDR3 reads TGCGCCAGCAGTGATGGAGGGCGGAACATTCAGTACTTC. Its protein is CASSDGGRNIQYF.

The rearrangement uses TRBV2 and TRBJ1-1; D perhaps matches TRBD1 (6 bases). Trimming shortened V by 4 bases and J by 2 bases, and 8 bases separated the two germline ends. This CDR3 region has 13 residues. The germline V gene encodes CDR1 SNHLY and CDR2 FYNNEI. CDR3 nucleotides: TGTGCCAGCAGTGTACAGGGAAACACTGAAGCTTTCTTT. Translating gives CASSVQGNTEAFF.

The V and J genes are TRBV29-1 and TRBJ1-1; 9 bases align to TRBD1. Germline V gene sequence: CDR1 SQVTM, CDR2 ANQGSEA. The ends lost 5 bases at V and 0 bases at J; junction bases unmatched: 1. This CDR3 comprises 13 residues. The CDR3 DNA sequence: TGCAGCGTTTGGGACAGGGTGAACACTGAAGCTTTCTTT. It translates to CSVWDRVNTEAFF.

The chain has TRBV9 and TRBJ2-7; 10 bases are a match to TRBD2. The V gene end was trimmed by 3 bases and the J gene end by 4 bases; junction bases not matched to a gene: 7. This CDR3 is 15 amino acids long. Germline CDR1 and CDR2: SGDLS and YYNGEE. The CDR3 is CASSGGASGSYEQYF. The CDR3 DNA sequence: TGTGCCAGCAGCGGGGGGGCTAGCGGGAGTTACGAGCAGTACTTC.

This chain joins TRBV6-5 and TRBJ2-7; 11 bases agree with TRBD2. The CDR3 spans 14 residues. Trimming cost V 6 bases and J 4 bases; bases outside gene matches: 5. Germline V gives CDR1 MNHEY, CDR2 SVGAGI. CDR3 sequence: CASSSTSGSYEQYF. CDR3 nucleotides: TGTGCCAGCAGCTCCACTAGCGGGAGTTACGAGCAGTACTTC.

The table lists this clone with a count of one. The rearrangement uses TRBV10-3 and TRBJ1-4, with D maybe TRBD1 (5 bases). CDR1 and CDR2 from the germline V gene are ENHRY and SYGVKD. The V end was cut by 4 bases, the J end by 5 bases, with 14 bases between. The CDR3 sequence is 15 residues long. The CDR3 spells CAISGDSRLNEKLFF. In DNA, the CDR3 is TGTGCCATCAGTGGTGACAGCAGATTGAATGAAAAACTGTTTTTT.

The chain couples TRBV5-1 to TRBJ2-7; 13 bases map to TRBD2. J was trimmed by 2 bases and V by 0 bases; bases with no gene match: 11. This CDR3 has 19 residues. Per the germline V gene, CDR1 is SGHRS and CDR2 is YFSETQ. The CDR3 is CASSLAETSGRPFPYEQYF. The CDR3 region has the DNA TGCGCCAGCAGCTTGGCCGAGACTAGCGGGAGGCCTTTCCCCTACGAGCAGTACTTC.

The chain combines TRBV5-1 with TRBJ2-7; the D gene is possibly TRBD1 (6 bases). With 2 bases removed from V and 4 bases from J, the gap between germline ends came to 13 bases. The CDR3 length is 14 residues. The V gene's germline CDR1 is SGHRS and CDR2 YFSETQ. In nucleotides, the CDR3 is TGCGCCAGCAGCTTCGACAGGCTCACGTACGAGCAGTACTTC. This translates into CASSFDRLTYEQYF.

This clone was observed a handful of times. V usage is TRBV9 and J usage is TRBJ1-4; TRBD1 aligns across 9 bases. Losses at the gene ends were 3 bases for V and 7 bases for J; bases not matched to a gene: 7. The V gene's germline CDR1 is SGDLS and CDR2 YYNGEE. The CDR3 totals 15 residues. CDR3 in amino acids: CASSDPGTGIEKLFF. The CDR3 DNA reads TGTGCCAGCAGCGACCCCGGGACAGGGATTGAAAAACTGTTTTTT.